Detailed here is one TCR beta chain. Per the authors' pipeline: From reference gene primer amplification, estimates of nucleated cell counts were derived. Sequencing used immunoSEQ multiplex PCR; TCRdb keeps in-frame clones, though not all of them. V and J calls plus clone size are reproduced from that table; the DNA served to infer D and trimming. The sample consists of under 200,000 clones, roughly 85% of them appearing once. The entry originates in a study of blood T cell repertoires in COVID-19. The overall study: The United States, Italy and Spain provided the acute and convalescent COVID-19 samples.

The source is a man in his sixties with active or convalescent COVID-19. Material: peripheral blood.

CDR3 protein: CASSPGRDYGYTF. The DNA of the CDR3 is TGTGCCAGCTCACCAGGCAGGGACTATGGCTACACCTTC. The rearrangement links TRBV18 to TRBJ1-2, with D maybe TRBD1 (5 bases). V was clipped by 2 bases and J by 3 bases, with 7 bases between them. CDR3 size: 13 residues. Germline CDR1 reads KGHSH; CDR2 reads LQKENI.